This T cell receptor beta chain comes out of a study of long-term antiretroviral therapy in people with HIV. This CDR3 has 17 amino acids. Germline CDR1 MNHNS, CDR2 SASEGT. The J segment lost 7 bases and the V segment lost 1 base, leaving 11 bases of the junction unmatched. The libraries were made with immunoSEQ v3.0 at survey level. The table came from immunoSEQ multiplex PCR; TCRdb's copy has only in-frame clones and leaves some out. The top ten clones hold around 7.9% of a sample with 11,000 to 15,000 clones, around 83% of them seen once. The V and J genes are TRBV6-1 and TRBJ2-2; 8 bases line up with TRBD1. Sequenced here: unsorted PBMCs, sampled 0.4 years after starting antiretroviral therapy. This clonotype was sampled from a man younger than 45 with HIV. CDR3 sequence: CASSEGGSRGLVGELFF. The CDR3 DNA reads TGTGCCAGCAGTGAAGGTGGCTCCAGGGGGCTCGTCGGGGAGCTGTTTTTT.